This T cell receptor (beta chain) is from a study of shared clonotypes between healthy human individuals. Findings and limits, study-wide: Among donors, the sharing of clonotypes was expected to be influenced by sequencing depth.

Concerning this clone itself: The antigen is not known.

It was CD45RO-negative cells, positively selected for CCR7, that made up naive CD8 cells, with terminally differentiated effector memory CD45RA+ cells excluded. Only Caucasian adults living in Nashville, Tennessee served as donors. The CDR3 totals 14 residues. The V segment lost 4 bases and the J segment 1 base; nucleotides outside the gene matches: 3. Germline CDR1 reads MNHEY; CDR2 reads SMNVEV (reference sequence). The table came from immunoSEQ multiplex PCR; TCRdb's copy has only in-frame clones and leaves some out. The sample has about 700,000 clones; about 92% are singletons. The sequencing sample was made of naive CD8+ T cells sorted from blood. The chain joins TRBV27 to TRBJ1-1, with 7 positions matching TRBD1. This TCR was sampled from a man aged 30 to 39 in good health. The CDR3 region is CASSYSGGNTEAFF. The CDR3 region has the DNA TGTGCCAGCAGTTACTCAGGGGGGAACACTGAAGCTTTCTTT.